This T cell receptor beta chain came from a study of blood T cell repertoires in COVID-19. Libraries were prepared by immunoSEQ multiplex PCR; TCRdb keeps only in-frame clonotypes and omits some of them. The table shows fewer than 600,000 clones, with roughly nine tenths occurring only once. In regard to this clone: This sample also contains other DNA sequences that code for the same CDR3.

V was trimmed by 1 base and J by 7 bases, leaving 8 bases between them. Germline CDR1 reads SGHAT; CDR2 reads FQNNGV. This CDR3 contains 13 residues. This sequence joins TRBV11-2 and TRBJ2-1; unclear D gene. The TCR sequence derives from a man aged 18 to 29 with COVID-19, enrolled during active disease. Sequenced: peripheral blood. The CDR3 reads CASSLGVRNEQFF. CDR3 sequence (DNA): TGTGCCAGCAGCTTAGGGGTGAGGAATGAGCAGTTCTTC.